These T cell receptor beta chains were read from a single sample in a study of T cells in Graves' hyperthyroidism and ophthalmopathy. TCRdb fed the multiplex PCR reads into MiXCR, producing one record per CDR3 protein. This table has around 690,000 distinct CDR3 sequences, about 18% appearing once. The sequenced material came from blood. These receptors came from a man aged 50 to 60 with Graves' hyperthyroidism. The CDR3 runs from the conserved cysteine through the conserved F or W. D genes are given only for firm matches. Size values are once, few and many counts, or a class for expanded clones, and some rows have none.

J gene: TRBJ2-7; CDR3 length: 15; D gene: TRBD1; clone size: .; V gene: TRBV4-3; CDR3 protein: CASIQVGDRAYEQYF; CDR3 DNA: TGCGCCAGCATCCAAGTGGGGGACAGAGCCTACGAGCAGTACTTC
J gene: TRBJ2-1; CDR3 length: 15; D gene: TRBD2; clone size: many; V gene: TRBV19; CDR3 protein: CASSNWTSGYNEQFF; CDR3 DNA: TGTGCCAGTAGTAACTGGACTAGCGGTTACAATGAGCAGTTCTTC
J gene: TRBJ1-5; CDR3 length: 13; D gene: TRBD1; clone size: few; V gene: TRBV20-1; CDR3 protein: CSARGTDNQPQHF; CDR3 DNA: TGCAGTGCTAGGGGGACAGACAATCAGCCCCAGCATTTT
J gene: TRBJ2-1; CDR3 length: 14; D gene: .; clone size: .; V gene: TRBV28; CDR3 protein: CASRVMSSYNEQFF; CDR3 DNA: TGTGCCAGCAGAGTCATGAGCTCCTACAATGAGCAGTTCTTC
J gene: TRBJ2-3; CDR3 length: 15; D gene: .; clone size: many; V gene: TRBV7-2; CDR3 protein: CASSRTGTPTDTQYF; CDR3 DNA: TGTGCCAGCAGCAGAACAGGGACCCCCACAGATACGCAGTATTTT
J gene: TRBJ2-2; CDR3 length: 13; D gene: .; clone size: few; V gene: TRBV5-1; CDR3 protein: CASSSRTEGELFF; CDR3 DNA: TGCGCCAGCAGTTCAAGGACAGAGGGGGAGCTGTTTTTT
J gene: TRBJ2-1; CDR3 length: 14; D gene: .; clone size: .; V gene: TRBV19; CDR3 protein: CASSSGEFHNEQFF; CDR3 DNA: TGTGCCAGTAGTTCGGGGGAGTTCCACAATGAGCAGTTCTTC
J gene: TRBJ2-2; CDR3 length: 16; D gene: TRBD1; clone size: many; V gene: TRBV5-1; CDR3 protein: CASSLETGGVTGELFF; CDR3 DNA: TGCGCCAGCAGCTTGGAGACAGGGGGCGTTACCGGGGAGCTGTTTTTT
J gene: TRBJ2-1; CDR3 length: 15; D gene: .; clone size: once; V gene: TRBV5-8; CDR3 protein: CASSYTGQGYDEQFF; CDR3 DNA: TGTGCCAGCAGCTATACGGGGCAGGGGTATGATGAGCAGTTCTTC
J gene: TRBJ2-1; CDR3 length: 14; D gene: .; clone size: .; V gene: TRBV7-3; CDR3 protein: CASSLDPTYNEQFF; CDR3 DNA: TGTGCCAGCAGCCTCGACCCCACCTACAATGAGCAGTTCTTC
J gene: TRBJ1-1; CDR3 length: 15; D gene: .; clone size: many; V gene: TRBV2; CDR3 protein: CASSQGSTMNTEAFF; CDR3 DNA: TGTGCCAGCAGCCAGGGGTCAACAATGAACACTGAAGCTTTCTTT
J gene: TRBJ1-1; CDR3 length: 14; D gene: TRBD1; clone size: many; V gene: TRBV2; CDR3 protein: CASRKGTGGTEAFF; CDR3 DNA: TGTGCCAGCAGGAAAGGGACAGGGGGCACTGAAGCTTTCTTT
J gene: TRBJ2-3; CDR3 length: 16; D gene: TRBD2; clone size: few; V gene: TRBV20-1; CDR3 protein: CSARAFIAGETDTQYF; CDR3 DNA: TGCAGTGCTAGAGCCTTCATAGCGGGAGAGACAGATACGCAGTATTTT
J gene: TRBJ1-6; CDR3 length: 13; D gene: .; clone size: .; V gene: TRBV29-1; CDR3 protein: CSIKDNYNSPLHF; CDR3 DNA: TGCAGCATTAAGGACAACTATAATTCACCCCTCCACTTT
J gene: TRBJ2-1; CDR3 length: 16; D gene: TRBD2; clone size: many; V gene: TRBV20-1; CDR3 protein: CSARDASGAESDEQFF; CDR3 DNA: TGCAGTGCTAGAGATGCTAGCGGGGCCGAATCAGATGAGCAGTTCTTC
J gene: TRBJ2-7; CDR3 length: 13; D gene: TRBD1; clone size: many; V gene: TRBV28; CDR3 protein: CASYRDRAREQYF; CDR3 DNA: TGTGCCTCGTACCGGGACAGGGCCCGCGAGCAGTACTTC
J gene: TRBJ2-7; CDR3 length: 14; D gene: TRBD1; clone size: few; V gene: TRBV6-1; CDR3 protein: CASSMPGQNYEQYF; CDR3 DNA: TGTGCCAGCAGCATGCCGGGACAGAACTACGAGCAGTACTTC
J gene: TRBJ2-3; CDR3 length: 15; D gene: .; clone size: .; V gene: TRBV4-3; CDR3 protein: CASSRGQSSTDTQYF; CDR3 DNA: TGCGCCAGCAGCCGTGGGCAGTCTAGCACAGATACGCAGTATTTT
J gene: TRBJ1-4; CDR3 length: 15; D gene: TRBD1; clone size: few; V gene: TRBV25-1; CDR3 protein: CASGLRTGVSEKLFF; CDR3 DNA: TGTGCCAGTGGGTTAAGGACAGGGGTTTCCGAAAAACTGTTTTTT
J gene: TRBJ1-4; CDR3 length: 11; D gene: .; clone size: few; V gene: TRBV28; CDR3 protein: CASAHNEKLFF; CDR3 DNA: TGTGCCAGCGCCCATAATGAAAAACTGTTTTTT
J gene: TRBJ2-3; CDR3 length: 13; D gene: .; clone size: .; V gene: TRBV2; CDR3 protein: CAGSEPLEDTQYF; CDR3 DNA: TGTGCCGGCAGTGAACCGCTTGAGGATACGCAGTATTTT
J gene: TRBJ2-1; CDR3 length: 12; D gene: .; clone size: many; V gene: TRBV28; CDR3 protein: CASSLSGNEQFF; CDR3 DNA: TGTGCCAGCAGTTTAAGTGGGAATGAGCAGTTCTTC
J gene: TRBJ2-7; CDR3 length: 14; D gene: TRBD2; clone size: many; V gene: TRBV5-1; CDR3 protein: CASRYLAGGYEQYF; CDR3 DNA: TGCGCCAGCAGATATCTAGCGGGAGGCTACGAGCAGTACTTC
J gene: TRBJ2-4; CDR3 length: 17; D gene: .; clone size: few; V gene: TRBV28; CDR3 protein: CASSPVRSGVAKNIQYF; CDR3 DNA: TGTGCCAGCAGTCCCGTTCGGAGCGGAGTAGCCAAAAACATTCAGTACTTC
J gene: TRBJ1-4; CDR3 length: 13; D gene: .; clone size: few; V gene: TRBV6-1; CDR3 protein: CASSQSQGKKLFF; CDR3 DNA: TGTGCCAGCAGTCAAAGTCAGGGCAAAAAACTGTTTTTT